Below, 22 T cell receptor beta chains from the same sample are listed, as sequenced in a study of cytomegalovirus exposure and HLA in healthy donors (TCRdb year 2017). The library was produced with the immunoSEQ multiplex PCR assay. TCRdb provides this immuneACCESS table in a form limited to in-frame rearrangements. Some clones are lacking; in checked studies, under half of them reflect an unresolved V gene, and why the rest are absent is not known. Recorded for this sample are about 140,000 clones; roughly nine tenths of them occurred a single time. Jointly, the top ten make up just under 3% of the sample. The sample comprised PBMCs. Every receptor here comes from a man aged 18-30 years in good health and CMV-seronegative.

The table lists this clone with a count of one. This rearrangement joins TRBV7-2 to TRBJ2-1; 10 nucleotides align to TRBD2. Germline V lookup: CDR1 SGHTA, CDR2 FQGNSA. The trim removed 6 bases at V and 7 bases at J, leaving 9 bases unmatched. The CDR3 has 15 residues. CDR3 DNA sequence: TGTGCCAGCAGACCTCCGGGACTAGCGACTAATGAGCAGTTCTTC. Translating gives CASRPPGLATNEQFF. The variable domain in full, with the rest retrieved from reference TRBV7-2 and TRBJ2-1, is GAGVSQSPSNKVTEKGKDVELRCDPISGHTALYWYRQSLGQGLEFLIYFQGNSAPDKSGLPSDRFSAERTGGSVSTLTIQRTQQEDSAVYLCASRPPGLATNEQFFGPGTRLTVL.

The rearrangement joins TRBV6-1 to TRBJ1-2; tentatively, D is TRBD1 (6 bases). This CDR3 has 17 residues. The germline gives CDR1 MNHNS, CDR2 SASEGT. Trimming left V 1 base short and J 6 bases short, with 21 bases between. For the CDR3, the DNA is TGTGCCAGCAGTGAAGACATCGGCAGGGGAGTAAGGGATGGCTACACCTTC. Its protein is CASSEDIGRGVRDGYTF.

The rearrangement joins TRBV27 to TRBJ2-7; possible D gene TRBD1, 6 bases. V was trimmed by 3 bases and J by 5 bases, leaving 14 bases between them. Germline assignment: CDR1 MNHEY and CDR2 SMNVEV (reference sequence). CDR3 length: 14 amino acids. The chain's CDR3 is CASSFTGRVHEQYF. CDR3 DNA: TGTGCCAGCAGTTTTACAGGGCGCGTCCACGAGCAGTACTTC.

The genes are TRBV13 and TRBJ1-3, with D unclear. V lost 4 bases to trimming and J lost 2 bases, with 9 bases between them. CDR1 is PRHDT and CDR2 is FYEKMQ in the germline V gene (reference sequence). This CDR3 is built from 14 residues. As DNA, the CDR3 is TGTGCCAGCAGCTCGGGGATGCCTGGAAACACCATATATTTT. It codes for CASSSGMPGNTIYF.

J is TRBJ1-5 and V is TRBV6-4; D gene unclear. CDR3 length equals 16 residues. Per the germline V gene, CDR1 is MRHNA and CDR2 is SNTAGT. V lost 1 base and J 7 bases, leaving 17 bases between the germline ends. The CDR3 DNA sequence: TGTGCCAGCAGTGACTGGAGCAGGCTAGCGGACCAGCCCCAGCATTTT. It translates to CASSDWSRLADQPQHF.

J is TRBJ2-3 and V is TRBV15, with a weak D call TRBD2 (5 bases). The CDR3 sequence is 19 residues long. Germline CDR1 and CDR2: LNHNV and YYDKDF (reference sequence). V was pared by 0 bases and J by 3 bases, with 22 bases between. This CDR3 reads CATSREIAGLWGSTDTQYF. The CDR3 nucleotides read TGTGCCACCAGCAGAGAGATCGCAGGACTCTGGGGTAGTACAGATACGCAGTATTTT. The variable domain in full, completed from reference TRBV15 and TRBJ2-3, reads DAMVIQNPRYQVTQFGKPVTLSCSQTLNHNVMYWYQQKSSQAPKLLFHYYDKDFNNEADTPDNFQSRRPNTSFCFLDIRSPGLGDTAMYLCATSREIAGLWGSTDTQYFGPGTRLTVL.

The J gene is TRBJ1-2, the V gene TRBV28, with 9 bases identical to TRBD1. Unmatched junction bases numbered 8, after V lost 4 bases and J lost 8 bases. CDR3 length: 14 residues. Germline CDR1 MDHEN, CDR2 SYDVKM. CDR3 amino acids: CASSSDRGFNGYTF. CDR3 DNA: TGTGCCAGCAGTTCGGACAGGGGATTTAACGGCTACACCTTC.

The chain is built from TRBV10-1 and TRBJ2-1; no reliable D call. Germline assignment: CDR1 WNHNN and CDR2 SYGVQD (reference sequence). The CDR3 is 11 residues long. The V and J ends lost 8 bases and 10 bases respectively, with 12 bases between them. The CDR3 DNA reads as TGCGCCAGCGGGTCTTCAGGCGAGCAGTTCTTC. Translation: CASGSSGEQFF.

The chain links TRBV5-1 to TRBJ2-3; 13 bases are a match to TRBD2. CDR1 SGHRS and CDR2 YFSETQ come from the germline V gene. V dropped 4 bases and J dropped 2; count of bases not matched to a gene: 4. This CDR3 has 16 residues. This CDR3 is CASSRTSGGFTDTQYF. CDR3 nucleotide sequence: TGCGCCAGCAGCCGGACTAGCGGGGGATTCACAGATACGCAGTATTTT.

DNA of the CDR3: TGTGCCAGCAGCTTAGACTCCCGGGAGACCCAGTACTTC. Translation gives CASSLDSRETQYF. J is TRBJ2-5 and V is TRBV11-2; unclear D gene. This CDR3 spans 13 amino acids. Germline CDR1 and CDR2: SGHAT and FQNNGV. The germline V and J ends were trimmed by 0 bases and 5 bases, with 7 bases remaining between them.

Comments on this clone: Other DNA variants within this sample encode the same CDR3. The genes are TRBV7-9 and TRBJ1-1; D unresolved. Germline CDR1 reads SEHNR; CDR2 reads FQNEAQ (reference sequence). The CDR3 sequence is 13 residues long. The V end lost 1 base, the J end lost 1 base, and 4 bases lay between the germline ends. CDR3 sequence: CASSLDSNTEAFF. CDR3 DNA: TGTGCCAGCAGCTTAGACTCGAACACTGAAGCTTTCTTT.

This clone was observed at least ten times. The chain recombines TRBV6-4 with TRBJ1-2, with 10 bases that match TRBD1. Trimming at V came to 3 bases and at J to 3 bases, leaving 4 bases not matched to a gene. This CDR3 spans 15 amino acids. The V gene's germline CDR1 is MRHNA and CDR2 SNTAGT. This chain's CDR3 is CASSEGTGVDYGYTF. The CDR3 DNA reads TGTGCCAGCAGTGAAGGGACAGGGGTGGACTATGGCTACACCTTC.

The chain combines TRBV11-1 with TRBJ2-7; D possibly corresponds to TRBD1 (5 bases). V was trimmed by 5 bases and J by 1 base, leaving 15 bases between them. The CDR3 covers 15 residues. Germline lookup yields CDR1 SGHAT and CDR2 FQDESV (reference sequence). CDR3 nucleotides: TGTGCCAGCAGCGCAGGGCGGACGGTATCCTACGAGCAGTACTTC. Its protein product is CASSAGRTVSYEQYF. Full variable domain (remainder filled in from reference TRBV11-1 and TRBJ2-7): EAEVAQSPRYKITEKSQAVAFWCDPISGHATLYWYRQILGQGPELLVQFQDESVVDDSQLPKDRFSAERLKGVDSTLKIQPAELGDSAMYLCASSAGRTVSYEQYFGPGTRLTVT.

The chain joins TRBV7-2 to TRBJ1-3, with 10 nucleotides matching TRBD1. Germline assignment: CDR1 SGHTA and CDR2 FQGNSA. The length of the CDR3 is 15 residues. The junction had 4 bases not matched to a gene; V was cut back by 5 bases and J by 3 bases. CDR3 bases: TGTGCCAGCAGCAGGGGACAGGGGATTGGAAACACCATATATTTT. Translating it yields CASSRGQGIGNTIYF.

The J gene is TRBJ1-1, the V gene TRBV6-5; perhaps TRBD1 as D (6 bases). Per the germline V gene, CDR1 is MNHEY and CDR2 is SVGAGI. V was shortened by 2 bases and J by 10 bases, with 14 bases between the two germline ends. The CDR3 spans 13 residues. CDR3 DNA: TGTGCCAGCAGTTACGCGACCGGGACACGAGCTTTCTTT. Protein product: CASSYATGTRAFF.

This chain connects TRBV6-1 to TRBJ1-1, with a tentative D call TRBD1 (5 bases). Germline V lookup: CDR1 MNHNS, CDR2 SASEGT. This CDR3 comprises 14 residues. The V end was cut by 2 bases, the J end by 1 base, with 8 bases between. The CDR3 DNA reads as TGTGCCAGCAGTGAATTCCAGGGGAACACTGAAGCTTTCTTT. This codes for CASSEFQGNTEAFF.

This chain joins TRBV5-1 and TRBJ1-2; 9 nucleotides agree with TRBD1. This CDR3 region has 14 residues. V gave up 2 bases and J gave up 7 bases; unmatched junction bases: 6. Germline assignment: CDR1 SGHRS and CDR2 YFSETQ. The CDR3 loop is CASSLGGTGFGYTF. The CDR3 region has the DNA TGCGCCAGCAGCTTAGGTGGGACAGGGTTTGGCTACACCTTC. Full variable domain (outside the CDR3, taken from reference TRBV5-1 and TRBJ1-2): KAGVTQTPRYLIKTRGQQVTLSCSPISGHRSVSWYQQTPGQGLQFLFEYFSETQRNKGNFPGRFSGRQFSNSRSEMNVSTLELGDSALYLCASSLGGTGFGYTFGSGTRLTVV.

This clone appeared a few times. V is TRBV27 and J is TRBJ2-7; no reliable D call. The CDR3 is 12 amino acids. Germline values: CDR1 MNHEY, CDR2 SMNVEV (reference sequence). Trimming stripped 4 bases from V and 9 bases from J, with 13 bases between. The CDR3 coding sequence is TGTGCCAGCAGTTCGCCGAGTGCAGGGCAGTACTTC. This gives the protein CASSSPSAGQYF.

The chain uses TRBV28 and TRBJ2-1, with D perhaps matching TRBD2 (6 bases). Germline V gives CDR1 MDHEN, CDR2 SYDVKM. V was cut by 5 bases and J by 4 bases, with 12 bases left in between. The CDR3 extends over 14 amino acids. CDR3 sequence (DNA): TGTGCCAGCAGTCCGGGGGAGGAGTACAATGAGCAGTTCTTC. Translated: CASSPGEEYNEQFF.

This chain connects TRBV9 to TRBJ1-1, with D possibly TRBD1 on 5 matching bases. Germline CDR1 and CDR2: SGDLS and YYNGEE. This CDR3 spans 13 amino acids. Trimming cost V 0 bases and J 6 bases, with 9 bases left between them. CDR3: CASSVVSGAEAFF. The CDR3 DNA reads as TGTGCCAGCAGCGTAGTGTCGGGGGCTGAAGCTTTCTTT.

V usage is TRBV5-1 and J usage is TRBJ2-5; D not certain. The ends were cut back, 4 bases at V and 5 bases at J, with 15 bases in the middle. CDR1 and CDR2 from the germline V gene are SGHRS and YFSETQ. The CDR3 has 14 amino acids. CDR3 DNA sequence: TGCGCCAGCAGCGGGCAATCTTTGAGCGAGACCCAGTACTTC. This encodes CASSGQSLSETQYF.

In regard to this clone: The same CDR3 also results from other DNA sequences found in this sample. V usage is TRBV30 and J usage is TRBJ1-3, with D unclear. V gave up 3 bases and J gave up 4 bases, with 4 bases separating them. The germline V gene has CDR1 GTSNPN and CDR2 SVGIG (reference sequence). CDR3 size: 11 residues. The CDR3 reads CAWSLGNTIYF. The DNA for the CDR3 is TGTGCCTGGAGCCTCGGAAACACCATATATTTT.